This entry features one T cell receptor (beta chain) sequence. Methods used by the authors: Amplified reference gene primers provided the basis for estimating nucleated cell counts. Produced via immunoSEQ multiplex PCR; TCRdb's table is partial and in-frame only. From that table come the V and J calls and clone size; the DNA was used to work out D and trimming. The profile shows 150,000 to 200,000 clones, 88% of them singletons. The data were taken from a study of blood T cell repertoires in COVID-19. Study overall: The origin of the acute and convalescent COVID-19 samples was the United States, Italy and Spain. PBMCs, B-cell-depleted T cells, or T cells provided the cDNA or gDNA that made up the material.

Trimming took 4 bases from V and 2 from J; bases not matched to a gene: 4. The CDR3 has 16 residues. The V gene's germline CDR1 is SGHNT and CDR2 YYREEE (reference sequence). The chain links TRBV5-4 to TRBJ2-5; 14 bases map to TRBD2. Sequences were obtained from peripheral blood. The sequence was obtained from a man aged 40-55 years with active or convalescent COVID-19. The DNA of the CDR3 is TGTGCCAGCAGCCCAGGGACTAGCGGGGGACAAGAGACCCAGTACTTC. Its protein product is CASSPGTSGGQETQYF.